This T cell receptor beta chain was profiled in a study of OX40 agonist ivuxolimab in advanced cancers. If patients had autoimmune disease history or systemic immunosuppression, they were excluded. Produced via immunoSEQ multiplex PCR; TCRdb's table is partial and in-frame only. The sample contains 65,000 to 85,000 clones, around 92% of which appear only once. A word on this clone: Its antigen remains unidentified.

Whole-study results and caveats: Partly responding patients at 0.1-3.0 mg/kg showed some of the smallest clonal expansion.

The sequenced sample was CD4+ or CD8+ T cells sorted from blood, obtained in a trial of the OX40 agonist ivuxolimab. The source of this sequence is an adult with an advanced solid tumor such as melanoma, head and neck, liver or kidney cancer.

CDR3 nucleotide sequence: TGTGCCAGCAGTACCCCCTCCCCGGGACGGGGAAACTACGAGCAGTACTTC. It is translated as CASSTPSPGRGNYEQYF. The chain joins TRBV27 to TRBJ2-7; TRBD1 or TRBD2 may be the D gene (5 bases each). The V end lost 5 bases, the J end lost 3 bases, and 23 bases lay between the germline ends. The CDR3 totals 17 residues. Per germline, CDR1 MNHEY and CDR2 SMNVEV (reference sequence).